This T cell receptor (beta chain) was observed in a study of cytomegalovirus exposure and HLA in healthy donors. Study results and limitations: In the 95 to 150 validation repertoires, a later analysis found that first-cohort TCR clusters tended to co-occur. Rare sequences made up most TCRs, while some public TCRs were found in many donors. Reports described diagnosis of cytomegalovirus status by the classifier as highly specific and sensitive. In vitro testing confirmed three CMV-associated chains as specific for CMV antigens.

V lost 1 base and J 7 bases, leaving 16 bases between the germline ends. This CDR3 comprises 15 residues. Germline-derived CDR1 and CDR2 are SGHTA and FQGNSA. Remarks on this clone: Its antigen is still unknown.

Assay used: immunoSEQ multiplex PCR; TCRdb lists only in-frame clones, some missing. The table has over 250,000 clones, approximately 83% seen once. The specimen was PBMCs. The source of this sequence is a woman between 18 and 29 years old in good health and CMV-seronegative. J is TRBJ1-2 and V is TRBV7-2; D perhaps matches TRBD1 (6 bases). The CDR3 DNA reads TGTGCCAGCAGCTTAGGTCGGGCAGGGGATGGTGGCTACACCTTC. This encodes CASSLGRAGDGGYTF.